This TCR beta chain stems from a study of patients and donors after allogeneic stem cell transplantation. The V and J ends lost 8 bases and 6 bases respectively, with 20 bases between them. CDR1 and CDR2 (germline): ENHRY, SYGVKD. The CDR3 spans 15 residues. TCRdb ran MiXCR on the RT-PCR reads and lists one entry per CDR3 protein. The table records 900,000 to 1,000,000 distinct CDR3 sequences, more than 15% of them present only once. The source of this sequence is a human donor who was either an allogeneic HSCT recipient or a stem cell or donor lymphocyte infusion donor (not recorded which). It is not recorded whose cells these are; they may come from a transplant donor. The sequenced sample consisted of blood, either unsorted or a sorted T cell fraction (not recorded which). The chain has TRBV10-3 and TRBJ1-5; possible D gene TRBD1, 5 bases. Written as DNA, the CDR3 is TGTGCCATCGCGGAGGGGAGGGGCAACAGTCAGCCCCAGCATTTT. Encoded protein: CAIAEGRGNSQPQHF.